The 7 T cell receptor beta chains below come from one sample, sequenced in a study of OX40 agonist ivuxolimab in advanced cancers. Profiled with immunoSEQ multiplex PCR; TCRdb holds only in-frame clones, not every one. The data show over 50,000 clones, roughly 84% seen once. The material was CD4+ or CD8+ T cells sorted from blood, obtained in a trial of the OX40 agonist ivuxolimab. These receptors were obtained from an adult with an advanced solid tumor such as melanoma, head and neck, liver or kidney cancer.

There are a few counts of this clone. At one boundary the junction diverges from the germline segment, which might be a read error. The chain is built from TRBV5-1 and TRBJ2-7; the match to TRBD1 covers 8 bases. In germline, CDR1 is SGHRS, CDR2 YFSETQ. This CDR3 is built from 12 residues. CDR3 DNA sequence: TGCGCCAGCAGCTCCAGTCCGGGACAGGTTCACTTC. Its translation is CASSSSPGQVHF.

V gene TRBV11-1 combines with J gene TRBJ2-7, with 13 bases that match TRBD2. V lost 5 bases, J lost 5 bases, and 6 bases stayed unmatched. The CDR3 has 15 residues. Germline V gene data show CDR1 as SGHAT and CDR2 as FQDESV (reference sequence). CDR3 coding DNA: TGTGCCAGCAGCCGAACTAGCGGGAGGGGCCACGAGCAGTACTTC. This codes for CASSRTSGRGHEQYF.

The chain joins TRBV2 to TRBJ1-5; TRBD1 is a possible D gene (6 bases). The CDR3 has 14 amino acids. From germline, CDR1 is SNHLY and CDR2 FYNNEI. Trimming removed 3 bases at V and 6 bases at J, with 12 bases between. CDR3 DNA: TGTGCCAGCAGTGAGGCAGGGGCGAGTCAGCCCCAGCATTTT. Its translation: CASSEAGASQPQHF.

The J gene is TRBJ2-2, the V gene TRBV27; TRBD1 matches 8 bases. With V trimmed by 5 bases and J by 6 bases, 8 bases remained unmatched. From germline, CDR1 is MNHEY and CDR2 SMNVEV (reference sequence). The CDR3 totals 15 residues. The chain's CDR3 is CASSPKDRAAGELFF. CDR3 DNA: TGTGCCAGCAGTCCAAAGGACAGGGCGGCCGGGGAGCTGTTTTTT.

The sample holds a few counts of this clone. The chain is built from TRBV5-1 and TRBJ1-5, with unresolved D. Germline values: CDR1 SGHRS, CDR2 YFSETQ. The CDR3 is 15 amino acids. Trimming left V 0 bases short and J 0 bases short, with 7 bases between. The CDR3 DNA is TGCGCCAGCAGCTTGGGACCCAGTAGCAATCAGCCCCAGCATTTT. The encoded protein is CASSLGPSSNQPQHF. Variable domain in full (rest from reference TRBV5-1 and TRBJ1-5): KAGVTQTPRYLIKTRGQQVTLSCSPISGHRSVSWYQQTPGQGLQFLFEYFSETQRNKGNFPGRFSGRQFSNSRSEMNVSTLELGDSALYLCASSLGPSSNQPQHFGDGTRLSIL.

The V call is TRBV5-1, the J call TRBJ1-1; D perhaps matches TRBD1 (6 bases). Germline CDR1 and CDR2: SGHRS and YFSETQ. The length of the CDR3 is 16 residues. V lost 4 bases, J lost 1 base, and 17 bases lay in between. The CDR3 nucleotides read TGCGCCAGCAGCGCTCGGGGGGCCCTGGGGAACACTGAAGCTTTCTTT. Protein: CASSARGALGNTEAFF.

This clone was seen just once. The chain uses TRBV5-1 and TRBJ2-6; no clear D. This CDR3 spans 15 amino acids. V dropped 1 base and J dropped 0 bases, with 5 bases sitting between them. CDR1 and CDR2 from the germline V gene are SGHRS and YFSETQ. The CDR3 region is CASSLRNSGANVLTF. CDR3 sequence (DNA): TGCGCCAGCAGCTTGAGAAACTCTGGGGCCAACGTCCTGACTTTC.